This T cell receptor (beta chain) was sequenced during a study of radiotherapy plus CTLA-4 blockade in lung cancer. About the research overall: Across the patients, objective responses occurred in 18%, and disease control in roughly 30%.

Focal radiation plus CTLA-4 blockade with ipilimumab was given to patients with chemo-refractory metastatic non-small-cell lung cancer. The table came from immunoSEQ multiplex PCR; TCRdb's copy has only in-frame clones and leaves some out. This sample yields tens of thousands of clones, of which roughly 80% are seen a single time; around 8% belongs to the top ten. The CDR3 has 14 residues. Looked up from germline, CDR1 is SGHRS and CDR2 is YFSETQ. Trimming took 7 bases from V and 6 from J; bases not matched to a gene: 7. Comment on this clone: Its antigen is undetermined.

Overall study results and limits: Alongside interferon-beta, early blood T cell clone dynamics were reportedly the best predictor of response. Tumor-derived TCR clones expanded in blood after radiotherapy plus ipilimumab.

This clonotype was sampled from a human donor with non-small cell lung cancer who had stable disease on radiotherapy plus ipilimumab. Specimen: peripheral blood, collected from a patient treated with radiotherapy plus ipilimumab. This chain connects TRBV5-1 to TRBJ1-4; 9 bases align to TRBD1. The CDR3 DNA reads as TGCGCCAGCGGGGGACAGGGACGGGATGAAAAACTGTTTTTT. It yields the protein CASGGQGRDEKLFF.